The clone carrying this TCR beta chain occurred a few times. The sample originates from a study of T cells in Graves' hyperthyroidism and ophthalmopathy. Germline CDR1 GTSNPN, CDR2 SVGIG (reference sequence). This CDR3 is built from 15 residues. With 8 bases removed from V and 4 bases from J, the gap between germline ends came to 22 bases. From RNA transcripts, TCR beta CDR3 regions were amplified. HTBI primers were employed in a first-round RT-PCR of the TCR CDR3. TCRdb processed the multiplex PCR reads anew with MiXCR; each CDR3 protein has one entry. There are around 700,000 distinct CDR3 sequences in the sample; approximately 18% occur only once, and 16% lies in the top ten.

The origin of this receptor is a woman in her 50s with Graves' hyperthyroidism that later progressed to Graves' ophthalmopathy. The sample comprised blood. The rearrangement links TRBV30 to TRBJ2-3, with D possibly TRBD2 on 6 matching bases. This CDR3 is CAAHRSGDPSDTQYF. In DNA, the CDR3 is TGTGCCGCCCATAGGTCGGGGGACCCGTCAGATACGCAGTATTTT.